A selection of T cell receptor beta chains follows, all from one sample in a study of T cells in Graves' hyperthyroidism and ophthalmopathy. MiXCR was run by TCRdb on the multiplex PCR reads, yielding one entry per CDR3 protein. The sample lists 530,000 or so distinct CDR3 sequences; roughly 24% were seen once. Sequenced input: blood. The receptors here all came from a woman aged 25 to 45 with Graves' ophthalmopathy. Each CDR3 is given with its conserved first and last residue. The D gene is left open where the match is weak. Not all rows give a size; the values are once, few, many and, for expanded clones, a class.

>TRBD1|TRBV19|TRBJ1-1|many
TGTGCCAGTAGTCCTTGGGAACAGGGGATTGGAGACACTGAAGCTTTCTTT
CASSPWEQGIGDTEAFF
>TRBD1|TRBV27|TRBJ1-5|NA
TGTGCCAGCAGTTTACCGGGACAGGTCCAGCCCCAGCATTTT
CASSLPGQVQPQHF
>NA|TRBV5-1|TRBJ1-6|many
TGCGCCAGCAGCCAAGGGATGGCAGGGAATTCACCCCTCCACTTT
CASSQGMAGNSPLHF
>NA|TRBV10-3|TRBJ1-1|many
TGTGCCATCAGTGGGGAGGGGGTTGGAGCTTTCTTT
CAISGEGVGAFF
>NA|TRBV9|TRBJ2-7|NA
TGTGCCAGCAGCGTAGACCTGGACCTAGCCTACGAGCAGTACTTC
CASSVDLDLAYEQYF
>NA|TRBV4-1|TRBJ1-3|many
TGCGCCAGCAGCCAAGAAATGACGAACTCTGGAAACACCATATATTTT
CASSQEMTNSGNTIYF
>NA|TRBV12-5|TRBJ1-2|many
TGTGCTAGTGGTTTCTCAGGGGCGTATGGCTACACCTTC
CASGFSGAYGYTF
>NA|TRBV19|TRBJ2-2|NA
TGTGCCAGTAGTCCACAGGGCAGGGTCGGGGAGCTGTATTTT
CASSPQGRVGELYF
>TRBD1|TRBV12-3/TRBV12-4|TRBJ2-7|few
TGTGCCAGGCGGGACAGGGTCTACGAGCAGTACTTC
CARRDRVYEQYF
>NA|TRBV14|TRBJ2-2|many
TGTGCCAGCAGCCCCTTGAGTGGGGGGTCCGGGGAGCTGTTTTTT
CASSPLSGGSGELFF
>TRBD1|TRBV27|TRBJ2-7|NA
TGTGCCAGCAGTTTATCGGGACAGAACGAGCAGTACTTC
CASSLSGQNEQYF
>NA|TRBV7-2|TRBJ1-2|few
TGTGCCAGCAGCACTTGGACGGCTAACCATGGCTACACCTTC
CASSTWTANHGYTF
>TRBD2|TRBV6-2/TRBV6-3|TRBJ2-3|NA
TGTGCCAGCAGTTCCCCCGGTTGGTCTAGCGGGGGGCTTAGCACAGATACGCAGTATTTT
CASSSPGWSSGGLSTDTQYF
>NA|TRBV6-5|TRBJ2-7|NA
TGTGCCAGCAGTTACTCGGGACTGTCGAAATACGAGCAGTACTTC
CASSYSGLSKYEQYF
>NA|TRBV7-2|TRBJ1-5|many
TGTGCCAGCAGCTTTGATGGTGGCAATCAGCCCCAGCATTTT
CASSFDGGNQPQHF
>NA|TRBV20-1|TRBJ2-7|many
TGCAGTGCAAGAGGACACGAGCAGTACTTC
CSARGHEQYF
>NA|TRBV6-2/TRBV6-3|TRBJ2-6|many
TGTGCCAGCAGTTATCCCCCCTCTGGGGCCAACGTCCTGACTTTC
CASSYPPSGANVLTF
>NA|TRBV12-3/TRBV12-4|TRBJ1-1|many
TGTGCCAGCAGTTGGGGACGGACTCCTGAAGCTTTCTTT
CASSWGRTPEAFF
>NA|TRBV15|TRBJ2-4|many
TGTGCCACCAGCAGAGATGATTTAGGGTCCCAAAACATTCAGTACTTC
CATSRDDLGSQNIQYF
>NA|TRBV12-3/TRBV12-4|TRBJ2-7|few
TGTGCCAGCAGTTTAAGCCAGAACTACGAGCAGTACTTC
CASSLSQNYEQYF
>NA|TRBV6-1|TRBJ1-1|many
TGTGCCAGCAGTGAAGAAAGTGAGAACACTGAAGCTTTCTTT
CASSEESENTEAFF
>NA|TRBV12-3/TRBV12-4|TRBJ1-1|many
TGTGCCAGCAGTTTGGTGGCAGGGGAAGCTTTCTTT
CASSLVAGEAFF
>NA|TRBV6-2/TRBV6-3|TRBJ1-2|NA
TGTGCCAGCAGTTACCTACAGGGAATCGGTGGCTACACCTTC
CASSYLQGIGGYTF
>NA|TRBV12-3/TRBV12-4|TRBJ1-5|NA
TGTGCCAGCAGCACAGGACAGAAATGGCAGCCCCAGCATTTT
CASSTGQKWQPQHF
>NA|TRBV7-3|TRBJ1-1|many
TGTGCCAGCAGCTTAATGACAGGTACTGAAGCTTTCTTT
CASSLMTGTEAFF
>TRBD1|TRBV7-2|TRBJ2-5|NA
TGTGCCAGCAGCTCTCACAGGGGGCTCGGGGAGACCCAGTACTTC
CASSSHRGLGETQYF
>NA|TRBV7-2|TRBJ1-5|many
TGTGCCAGCAGCCTGGGCCTTGGGCATCAGCCCCAGCATTTT
CASSLGLGHQPQHF
>NA|TRBV12-3/TRBV12-4|TRBJ1-5|many
TGTGCCAGCAGTTTCGACGAAGGCAATCAGCCCCAGCATTTT
CASSFDEGNQPQHF
>NA|TRBV7-3|TRBJ1-5|few
TGTGCCAGCAGCTCCCAGGGCCCGAATCAGCCCCAGCATTTT
CASSSQGPNQPQHF
>TRBD1|TRBV5-1|TRBJ1-3|NA
TGCGCCAGCAGCTTGGGGGACAGTGGACTTGGAAACACCATATATTTT
CASSLGDSGLGNTIYF
>NA|TRBV20-1|TRBJ2-5|NA
TGCAGTGCTAGTATTCCAGGGTTGGAAGAGACCCAGTACTTC
CSASIPGLEETQYF
>TRBD1|TRBV12-3/TRBV12-4|TRBJ1-2|NA
TGTGCCAGCAGTTCCGGCCAGGACAGGGCTAACTATGGCTACACCTTC
CASSSGQDRANYGYTF
>NA|TRBV11-2|TRBJ1-2|NA
TGTGCCAGCAGCTTACGCACGGACACCAACTATGGCTACACCTTC
CASSLRTDTNYGYTF
>TRBD1|TRBV27|TRBJ2-5|many
TGTGCCAGCAGTTCGGGGACAGGCTTGGCAGAGACCCAGTACTTC
CASSSGTGLAETQYF
>TRBD1|TRBV6-1|TRBJ1-1|NA
TGTGCCAGCAGGGAGCGGGACAGGATCGCTGAAGCTTTCTTT
CASRERDRIAEAFF
>NA|TRBV12-3/TRBV12-4|TRBJ2-5|NA
TGTGCCAGCACCCTTGGGACCGGAGAGACCCAGTACTTC
CASTLGTGETQYF
>NA|TRBV12-3/TRBV12-4|TRBJ1-1|many
TGTGCCAGCAGCCGGAGCTCAAACACTGAAGCTTTCTTT
CASSRSSNTEAFF
>NA|TRBV12-5|TRBJ1-2|many
TGTGCTAGTGGTTTGGCGGGACGGGACTATGGCTACACCTTC
CASGLAGRDYGYTF
>TRBD1|TRBV11-2|TRBJ1-2|many
TGTGCCAGCAGCCTAAGGGGGACAGGGGCAGACTATGGCTACACCTTC
CASSLRGTGADYGYTF
>TRBD2|TRBV12-3/TRBV12-4|TRBJ2-7|NA
TGTGCCAGCAAACTAGCGGGGGCCGCCTACGAGCAGTACTTC
CASKLAGAAYEQYF
>NA|TRBV12-3/TRBV12-4|TRBJ1-3|few
TGTGCCAGCAGTTTACTCAGGGACTCTGGAAACACCATATATTTT
CASSLLRDSGNTIYF
>NA|TRBV28|TRBJ1-1|few
TGTGCCAGCAGCAGCCCCGACAGGATCCATATGAACACTGAAGCTTTCTTT
CASSSPDRIHMNTEAFF
>TRBD2|TRBV20-1|TRBJ2-5|few
TGCAGTCAACGTCGTCTAGCGGGGTCTGAGACCCAGTACTTC
CSQRRLAGSETQYF
>TRBD1|TRBV24-1|TRBJ2-5|NA
TGTGCCACCAGTGTCGCCCAATCCGGGACAGGGGGCCTAGAGACCCAGTACTTC
CATSVAQSGTGGLETQYF
>NA|TRBV20-1|TRBJ1-3|NA
TGCAGCGCCATTGCGAGCTCTGGAAACACCATATATTTT
CSAIASSGNTIYF
>TRBD1|TRBV10-2|TRBJ2-7|many
TGCGCCAGCAGTGGGTTCAGGGGGCGCGAGCAGTACTTC
CASSGFRGREQYF